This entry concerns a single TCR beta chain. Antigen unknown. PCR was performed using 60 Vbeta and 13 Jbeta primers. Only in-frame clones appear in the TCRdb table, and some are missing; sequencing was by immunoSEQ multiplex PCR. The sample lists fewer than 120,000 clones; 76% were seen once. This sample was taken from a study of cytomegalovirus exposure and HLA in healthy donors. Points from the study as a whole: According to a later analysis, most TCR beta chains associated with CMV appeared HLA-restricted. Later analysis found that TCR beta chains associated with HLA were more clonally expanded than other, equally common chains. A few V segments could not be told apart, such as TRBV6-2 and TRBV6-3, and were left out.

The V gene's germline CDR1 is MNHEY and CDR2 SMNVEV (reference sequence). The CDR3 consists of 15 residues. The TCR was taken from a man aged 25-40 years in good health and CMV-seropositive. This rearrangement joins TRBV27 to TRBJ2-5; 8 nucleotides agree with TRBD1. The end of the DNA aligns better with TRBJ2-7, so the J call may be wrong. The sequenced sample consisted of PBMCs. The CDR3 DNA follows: TGTGCCAGCAGTTCCCTCATGACAGGGGCTGACGAGCAGTACTTC. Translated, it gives CASSSLMTGADEQYF.